This TCR beta chain is from a study of control samples from healthy donors and cancer patients (dated by TCRdb to the early 2020s). Library preparation was by the immunoSEQ multiplex PCR assay. Drawn from immuneACCESS, this table holds only the in-frame rearrangements with V and J called that TCRdb kept. Clones are partly lost; checked studies trace under half to an unresolved V gene and leave the rest unexplained. The table for this sample lists 150,000 to 200,000 clones; about 90% of them were counted only once. The ten most abundant clones make up roughly 5% of the sample. The germline V gene provides CDR1 SGHRS and CDR2 YFSETQ. The CDR3 measures 13 amino acids from cysteine to phenylalanine. Of all the DNA, just the CDR3 is kept, 39 bases in frame from base 1. V was cut back by 4 bases and J by 7 bases, leaving a gap of 11 bases between them. A few counts support this clone. This receptor's antigen is unknown. Per-base quality was not reported, and no clone a single base away is much larger than it.

The chain employs TRBV5-1 and TRBJ2-2; TRBD1 is possibly the D segment (6 matching bases). The sequenced material came from blood. This receptor was identified in a woman aged 25 to 39 in good health. This receptor carries the CDR3 CASSPQGRGELFF. The DNA sequence follows: TGCGCCAGCAGCCCACAGGGACGCGGGGAGCTGTTTTTT.